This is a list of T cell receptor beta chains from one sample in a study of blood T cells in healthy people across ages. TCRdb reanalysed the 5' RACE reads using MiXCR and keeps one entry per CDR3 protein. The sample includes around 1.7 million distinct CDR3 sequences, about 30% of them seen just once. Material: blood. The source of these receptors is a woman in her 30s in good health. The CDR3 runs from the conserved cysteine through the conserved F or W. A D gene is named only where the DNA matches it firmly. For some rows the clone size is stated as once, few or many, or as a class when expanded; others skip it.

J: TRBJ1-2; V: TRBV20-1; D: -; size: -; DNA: TGCAGTGCTGGCTCGGGCCAAGGCTATGGCTACACCTTC; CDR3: CSAGSGQGYGYTF
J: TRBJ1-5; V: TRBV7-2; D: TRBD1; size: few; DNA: TGTGCCAGCAGCTTGGCGAGGGGGACAGGGGGCTCTCAGCCCCAGCATTTT; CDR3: CASSLARGTGGSQPQHF
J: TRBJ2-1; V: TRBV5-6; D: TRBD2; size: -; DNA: TGTGCCAGCAGCGAATTAGGGACTAGCGGAGACTACAATGAGCAGTTCTTC; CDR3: CASSELGTSGDYNEQFF
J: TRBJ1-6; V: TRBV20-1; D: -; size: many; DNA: TGCAGTGCTAGATTGGACGGTAATAATTCACCCCTCCACTTT; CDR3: CSARLDGNNSPLHF
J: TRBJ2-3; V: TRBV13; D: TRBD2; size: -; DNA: TGTGCCAGCAGCTTTCTAGCGGGGAACTGGTTGAGCACAGATACGCAGTATTTT; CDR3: CASSFLAGNWLSTDTQYF
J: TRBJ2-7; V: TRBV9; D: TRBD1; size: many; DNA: TGTGCCAGCAGCCTCCACTCCGGGACAGGGGGATCCGAGCAGTACTTC; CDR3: CASSLHSGTGGSEQYF
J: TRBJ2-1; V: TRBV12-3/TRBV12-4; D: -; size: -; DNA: TGTGCCAGCAGTTTTGAGTACCCCGGCAATGAGCAGTTCTTC; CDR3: CASSFEYPGNEQFF
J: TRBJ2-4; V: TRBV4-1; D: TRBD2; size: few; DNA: TGCGCCAGCAGCCAAGTCAGGACTAGCGGGGTGGGGAGCATTCAGTACTTC; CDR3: CASSQVRTSGVGSIQYF
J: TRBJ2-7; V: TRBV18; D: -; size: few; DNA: TGTGCCAGCTCACCCGCACCTGGGCGGCAGACCGAGCAGTACTTC; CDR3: CASSPAPGRQTEQYF
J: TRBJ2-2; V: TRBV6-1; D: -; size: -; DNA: TGTGCCAGCAGCGACTTGTCCGGGGAGCTGTTTTTT; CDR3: CASSDLSGELFF
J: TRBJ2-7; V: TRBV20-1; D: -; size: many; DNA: TGCAGTGCTCCACAGGGTTCAGCACCCGAGCAGTACTTC; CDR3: CSAPQGSAPEQYF
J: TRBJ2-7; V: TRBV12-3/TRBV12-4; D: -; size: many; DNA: TGTGCCAGCAGTCCCCTGTTTCGGGTTAGGTACGAGCAGTACTTC; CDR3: CASSPLFRVRYEQYF
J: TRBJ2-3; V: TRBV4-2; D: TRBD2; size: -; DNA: TGTGCCAGCAGGACCGGGACTAGCGGGGGAATTAGCACAGATACGCAGTATTTT; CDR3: CASRTGTSGGISTDTQYF
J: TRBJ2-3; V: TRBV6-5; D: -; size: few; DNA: TGTGCCAGCAGTTATGGGGGGATCGGTGTTGGGAGGACAGATACGCAGTATTTT; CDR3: CASSYGGIGVGRTDTQYF
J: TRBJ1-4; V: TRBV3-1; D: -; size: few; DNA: TGTGCCAGCAGCCCGTACCCGGCTAATGAAAAACTGTTTTTT; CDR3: CASSPYPANEKLFF
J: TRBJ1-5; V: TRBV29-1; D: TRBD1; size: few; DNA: TGCAGCGTGTCCACTGGACAGGGAGGAACTTATAGCAATCAGCCCCAGCATTTT; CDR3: CSVSTGQGGTYSNQPQHF
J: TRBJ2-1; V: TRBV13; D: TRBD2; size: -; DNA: TGTGCCAGCAGCCTAGCGGGGGGGCCGGTAGGTGAGCAGTTCTTC; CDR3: CASSLAGGPVGEQFF
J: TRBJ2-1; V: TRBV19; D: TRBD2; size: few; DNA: TGTGCCAGTAGTATACCGGAGCGGGGGGGCAATGAGCAGTTCTTC; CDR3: CASSIPERGGNEQFF
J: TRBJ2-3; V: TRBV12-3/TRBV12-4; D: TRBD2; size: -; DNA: TGTGCCAGCAGTCTACCGGGACTAGCGGCAGATACGCAGTATTTT; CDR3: CASSLPGLAADTQYF
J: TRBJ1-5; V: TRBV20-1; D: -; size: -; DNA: TGCAGTATATACGGACAAAATCAGCCCCAGCATTTT; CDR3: CSIYGQNQPQHF
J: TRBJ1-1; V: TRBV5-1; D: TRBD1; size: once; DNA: TGCGCCAGCAGCGCCGGGACAGGGAACCCTGAAGCTTTCTTT; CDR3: CASSAGTGNPEAFF
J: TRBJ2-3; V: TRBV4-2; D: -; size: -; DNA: TGTGCCAGCAGCCAATCGACGGTAGATACGCAGTATTTT; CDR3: CASSQSTVDTQYF
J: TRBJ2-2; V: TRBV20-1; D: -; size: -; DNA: TGCAGTGCTGGAGTCCGGGACACAAAAGGGGAGCTGTTTTTT; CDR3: CSAGVRDTKGELFF
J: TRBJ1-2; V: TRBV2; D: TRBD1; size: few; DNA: TGTTCCAGCAGCGGGGACAGGGGATCGGTTGGCTACACCTTC; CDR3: CSSSGDRGSVGYTF
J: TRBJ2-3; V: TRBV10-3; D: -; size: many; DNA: TGTGCCATCAGTGAAGGGTCTAAGGGAGATACGCAGTATTTT; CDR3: CAISEGSKGDTQYF
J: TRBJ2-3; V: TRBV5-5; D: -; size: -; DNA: TGTGCCAGCAGCTCGGGGAGGCCAGATACGCAGTATTTT; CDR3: CASSSGRPDTQYF
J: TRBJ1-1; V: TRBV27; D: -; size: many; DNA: TGTGCCAGCAGTACGGGACAGAACACTGAAGCTTTCTTT; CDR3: CASSTGQNTEAFF
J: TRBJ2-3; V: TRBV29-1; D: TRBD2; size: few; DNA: TGCAGCGCCTCTAGCGGGGGGCCCACAGATACGCAGTATTTT; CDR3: CSASSGGPTDTQYF
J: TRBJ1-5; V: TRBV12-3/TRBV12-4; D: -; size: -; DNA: TGTGCCAGCAGCTCCCACCGGGGGGGCCAGCCCCAGCATTTT; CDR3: CASSSHRGGQPQHF
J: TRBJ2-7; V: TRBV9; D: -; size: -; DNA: TGTGCCAGCAGCGTAGCGGCAGGGAGCCCCCACGAGCAGTACTTC; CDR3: CASSVAAGSPHEQYF
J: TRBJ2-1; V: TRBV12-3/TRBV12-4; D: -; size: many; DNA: TGTGCCAGCAGTTTAGCCTGGGAGCAGTTCTTC; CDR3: CASSLAWEQFF
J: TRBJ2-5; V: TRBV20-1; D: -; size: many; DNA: TGCAGTGTGGGTCTCCAAGAGACCCAGTACTTC; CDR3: CSVGLQETQYF